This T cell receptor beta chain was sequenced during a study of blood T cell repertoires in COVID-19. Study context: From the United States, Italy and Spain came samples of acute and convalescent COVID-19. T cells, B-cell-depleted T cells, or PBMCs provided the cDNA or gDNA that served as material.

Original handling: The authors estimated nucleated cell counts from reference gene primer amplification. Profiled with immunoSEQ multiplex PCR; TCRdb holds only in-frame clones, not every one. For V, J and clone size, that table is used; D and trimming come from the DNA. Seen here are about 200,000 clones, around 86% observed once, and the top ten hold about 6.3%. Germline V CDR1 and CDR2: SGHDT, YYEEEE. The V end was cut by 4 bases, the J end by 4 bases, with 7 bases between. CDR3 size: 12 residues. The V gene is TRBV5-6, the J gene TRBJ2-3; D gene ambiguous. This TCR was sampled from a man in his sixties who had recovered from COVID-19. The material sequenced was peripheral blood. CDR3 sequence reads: CASSATSDTQYF. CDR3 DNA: TGTGCCAGCAGCGCGACTTCAGATACGCAGTATTTT.